The clone carrying this T cell receptor (beta chain) was detected once. The data are from a study of blood T cell repertoires in COVID-19. Original processing notes: Amplification with reference gene primers provided the estimates of nucleated cell counts. The table came from immunoSEQ multiplex PCR; TCRdb's copy has only in-frame clones and leaves some out. V and J calls and clone size follow that table, whereas D and trimming were derived from the DNA. Counted here are 150,000 to 200,000 clones, around 76% occurring once; the ten biggest clones make up about a sixth. Participants were aged about 18 to 90 years, lived in 25 or so US areas, and enrolled virtually. Trimming cost V 7 bases and J 3 bases; bases outside gene matches: 8. The CDR3 loop spans 15 amino acids. In germline, CDR1 is SNHLY, CDR2 FYNNEI.

This sequence originates from a woman in her forties or fifties with acute COVID-19. The sequencing input was PBMCs or T cells enriched from blood (not recorded which). The rearrangement joins TRBV2 to TRBJ1-4, with 7 bases aligning to TRBD1. The DNA of the CDR3 is TGTGCCAGCAAGGGGACGGGGACAGCTAATGAAAAACTGTTTTTT. It specifies CASKGTGTANEKLFF.